This T cell receptor (beta chain) was captured by sequencing in a study of T-cell memory formation after mild COVID-19. At least ten counts were recorded for this clonotype. Its antigen is as yet unknown. 5'RACE primed from the constant segment yielded TCR alpha and TCR beta cDNA libraries bearing sample barcodes and UMIs. One entry per CDR3 protein results from TCRdb running MiXCR on the 5' RACE reads. The top ten clones hold about a fifth of a sample with roughly 300,000 distinct CDR3 sequences, 12% to 15% of them seen once. The CDR3 has 13 amino acids. The V gene lost 4 bases and the J gene lost 3 bases, with 9 bases spanning the gap. CDR1 is LGHNA and CDR2 is YSLEER in the germline V gene. Points from the study as a whole: CD4+ contracting clones were found mainly in CM and EM, and CD8+ ones in EMRA.

The chain uses TRBV4-3 and TRBJ2-5, with D hard to call. The clonotype was recovered from a man aged 18 to 30 who had mild COVID-19 (a few samples of this study predate the infection). Cell type and time point are not known. The sequenced sample consisted of PBMCs or a T cell subset sorted from them (not recorded which). The CDR3 region has the DNA TGCGCCAGCAGCCGGAGAGAGAAAGAGACCCAGTACTTC. Translating it yields CASSRREKETQYF.